The 15 T cell receptor beta chains presented below share a single source sample, sequenced in a study of shared clonotypes between healthy human individuals. The data were produced by immunoSEQ multiplex PCR, yet TCRdb's version contains in-frame clones alone and is incomplete. The sample gives approximately 720,000 clones, 72% of which show up once; 1.5% to 2% is in the top ten. The material sequenced was memory CD4+ T cells sorted from blood. This sample's subset: CD45RA-negative fraction. These receptors all come from a woman in her thirties in good health.

Concerning this clone: This specimen includes other DNA sequences encoding the same CDR3. The chain links TRBV5-8 to TRBJ2-3; D not certain. The CDR3 is made up of 13 amino acids. Germline V gene sequence: CDR1 SGHTS, CDR2 YDEGEE. The V end was cut by 2 bases, the J end by 2 bases, with 6 bases between. CDR3 in amino acids: CASSFGLTDTQYF. As DNA, the CDR3 is TGTGCCAGCAGCTTTGGCCTCACAGATACGCAGTATTTT.

Concerning this clone itself: The sample has other DNA sequences that encode this CDR3 too. J is TRBJ2-7 and V is TRBV18; unclear D gene. Germline V CDR1 and CDR2: KGHSH, LQKENI. The CDR3 runs 11 residues. Trimming took 2 bases from V and 6 from J, leaving 5 bases between them. DNA of the CDR3: TGTGCCAGCTCACCAGGCTCCGAGCAGTACTTC. As protein: CASSPGSEQYF. Drawing the rest from reference TRBV18 and TRBJ2-7, the complete variable domain is NAGVMQNPRHLVRRRGQEARLRCSPMKGHSHVYWYRQLPEEGLKFMVYLQKENIIDESGMPKERFSAEFPKEGPSILRIQQVVRGDSAAYFCASSPGSEQYFGPGTRLTVT.

This chain links TRBV10-3 with TRBJ2-2; 10 nucleotides align to TRBD1. The CDR3 sequence is 19 residues long. With V trimmed by 5 bases and J by 8 bases, 20 bases remained unmatched. From germline, CDR1 is ENHRY and CDR2 SYGVKD. The chain's CDR3 is CAISRTTPGQGMEGGELFF. The CDR3 DNA sequence: TGTGCCATCAGTCGAACTACACCGGGACAGGGGATGGAGGGGGGGGAGCTGTTTTTT.

V is TRBV6-4 and J is TRBJ2-1, with 11 bases identical to TRBD2. This CDR3 spans 16 amino acids. CDR1 is MRHNA, CDR2 SNTAGT, per germline. Trimming at V came to 3 bases and at J to 9 bases, leaving 10 bases not matched to a gene. This chain's CDR3 is CASSEVSGRAMGEQFF. Written as DNA, the CDR3 is TGTGCCAGCAGTGAAGTTAGCGGGAGGGCCATGGGTGAGCAGTTCTTC.

This sequence joins TRBV5-4 and TRBJ2-7, with a weak D call TRBD1 (6 bases). The germline V gene has CDR1 SGHNT and CDR2 YYREEE (reference sequence). CDR3 length: 15 amino acids. With 2 bases removed from V and 0 bases from J, the gap between germline ends came to 12 bases. The CDR3 loop is CASSLIGQSSYEQYF. The CDR3 DNA follows: TGTGCCAGCAGCTTAATTGGACAGTCCTCCTACGAGCAGTACTTC.

The chain links TRBV10-2 to TRBJ1-1, with 8 bases identical to TRBD1. CDR3 length: 16 residues. V lost 3 bases and J lost 8; bases outside the gene matches: 14. CDR1 WSHSY and CDR2 SAAADI come from the germline V gene. CDR3 sequence: CASSDLIRARTGEAFF. CDR3 nucleotide sequence: TGCGCCAGCAGTGATTTAATTAGGGCAAGGACAGGGGAAGCTTTCTTT.

This chain uses TRBV6-5 with TRBJ2-3, with 9 bases aligning to TRBD1. With V trimmed by 4 bases and J by 2 bases, 7 bases remained unmatched. The CDR3 loop spans 16 amino acids. Per germline, CDR1 MNHEY and CDR2 SVGAGI. CDR3 amino acids: CASSFTGTGTTDTQYF. In DNA, the CDR3 is TGTGCCAGCAGTTTCACCGGGACAGGGACCACAGATACGCAGTATTTT.

This rearrangement joins TRBV5-8 to TRBJ1-5; D unresolved. Germline assignment: CDR1 SGHTS and CDR2 YDEGEE. Trimming pared 3 bases from V and 0 bases from J, leaving 10 bases between. This CDR3 region has 15 residues. The CDR3 is CASSSQIPSNQPQHF. CDR3 sequence (DNA): TGTGCCAGCAGCTCCCAGATACCTAGCAATCAGCCCCAGCATTTT.

This chain uses TRBV19 with TRBJ2-1; D possibly corresponds to TRBD1 (6 bases). The germline V and J ends were trimmed by 0 bases and 3 bases, with 12 bases remaining between them. There are 16 residues in the CDR3. Germline assignment: CDR1 LNHDA and CDR2 SQIVND (reference sequence). CDR3 protein: CASSIDAGVVYNEQFF. CDR3 bases: TGTGCCAGTAGTATAGATGCAGGGGTTGTCTACAATGAGCAGTTCTTC. Combining the CDR3 with reference TRBV19 and TRBJ2-1 gives the whole variable domain DGGITQSPKYLFRKEGQNVTLSCEQNLNHDAMYWYRQDPGQGLRLIYYSQIVNDFQKGDIAEGYSVSREKKESFPLTVTSAQKNPTAFYLCASSIDAGVVYNEQFFGPGTRLTVL.

This clone was seen more than once but under ten times. For the CDR3, the DNA is TGCGCCAGCAGCTTCGGTAGGGACCCCTTGGAGCAGTACTTC. Amino acids: CASSFGRDPLEQYF. The rearrangement joins TRBV5-1 to TRBJ2-7; D may be TRBD1 or TRBD2 (5 bases each). V lost 2 bases and J lost 7, with 16 bases in between. CDR3 length: 14 residues. Germline V lookup: CDR1 SGHRS, CDR2 YFSETQ.

The sample holds many counts of this clone. The rearrangement uses TRBV11-2 and TRBJ2-7, with TRBD2 identical over 7 bases. The CDR3 is 16 amino acids. Germline-derived CDR1 and CDR2 are SGHAT and FQNNGV. Losses at the gene ends were 3 bases for V and 0 bases for J; bases not matched to a gene: 8. CDR3 in amino acids: CASSFGASGYSYEQYF. CDR3 DNA sequence: TGTGCCAGCAGCTTTGGCGCTAGCGGTTACTCCTACGAGCAGTACTTC.

The chain employs TRBV2 and TRBJ2-6, with unresolved D. The CDR3 runs to 14 residues. Looked up from germline, CDR1 is SNHLY and CDR2 is FYNNEI. The V end lost 6 bases, the J end lost 2 bases, and 8 bases lay between the germline ends. The CDR3: CASSMETGANVLTF. CDR3 sequence (DNA): TGTGCCAGCAGCATGGAGACTGGGGCCAACGTCCTGACTTTC.

CDR3 amino acids: CASSFGGSNEKLFF. Written as DNA, the CDR3 is TGTGCCAGCAGCTTCGGGGGCTCTAATGAAAAACTGTTTTTT. This sequence joins TRBV7-6 and TRBJ1-4; D perhaps matches TRBD1 (6 bases). Germline V gives CDR1 SGHVS, CDR2 FNYEAQ. This CDR3 contains 14 residues. Deletions cut 3 bases from V and 3 bases from J, with 8 bases between.

Concerning this clone: A much larger clone lies a single base off, so this may be a read error. The gene calls are TRBV7-3 and TRBJ2-1; 8 positions match TRBD2. Germline loops: CDR1 SGHTA, CDR2 FQGTGA. The CDR3 length is 13 residues. The V gene end was trimmed by 5 bases and the J gene end by 5 bases; junction bases not matched to a gene: 2. DNA for the CDR3: TGTGCCAGCAGCCCGGGACTAGACAATGAGCAGTTCTTC. This translates into CASSPGLDNEQFF.

V usage is TRBV18 and J usage is TRBJ2-3; no clear D gene. The length of the CDR3 is 12 residues. The germline V gene has CDR1 KGHSH and CDR2 LQKENI. Trimming took 2 bases from V and 4 from J, leaving 4 bases between them. CDR3: CASSPVADTQYF. The CDR3 DNA is TGTGCCAGCTCACCAGTGGCAGATACGCAGTATTTT.